The rows below give T cell receptor beta chains drawn from one sample of a study of blood T cell repertoires in COVID-19. The table came from immunoSEQ multiplex PCR; TCRdb's copy has only in-frame clones and leaves some out. Seen here are fewer than 500,000 clones, more than 75% observed once, and the top ten hold 1% to 1.5%. The specimen was PBMCs or T cells enriched from blood (not recorded which). These receptors all stem from a young man who had recovered from COVID-19. Each CDR3 is given with its conserved first and last residue. D genes are given only for firm matches. Expanded clones are given a class, and other clones once, few, many or no size at all.

abundance: NA
j_gene: TRBJ1-4
d_gene: TRBD1
v_gene: TRBV7-6
CDR3aa: CASSKQGGSEKLFF
CDR3nt: TGTGCCAGCAGCAAACAGGGGGGGAGTGAAAAACTGTTTTTT

abundance: NA
j_gene: TRBJ2-2
d_gene: TRBD1
v_gene: TRBV6-6
CDR3aa: CASTIDRGGTGELFF
CDR3nt: TGTGCCAGCACGATAGACAGGGGTGGCACCGGGGAGCTGTTTTTT

abundance: once
j_gene: TRBJ1-1
d_gene: NA
v_gene: TRBV11-3
CDR3aa: CASSLAGVNTEAFF
CDR3nt: TGTGCCAGCAGCTTAGCCGGGGTGAACACTGAAGCTTTCTTT

abundance: NA
j_gene: TRBJ1-3
d_gene: NA
v_gene: TRBV6-6
CDR3aa: CASSPTDSGNTIYF
CDR3nt: TGTGCCAGCAGTCCTACCGACTCTGGAAACACCATATATTTT

abundance: NA
j_gene: TRBJ2-3
d_gene: TRBD2
v_gene: TRBV4-3
CDR3aa: CASSQESSGGTDTQYF
CDR3nt: TGCGCCAGCAGCCAAGAATCTAGCGGGGGCACAGATACGCAGTATTTT

abundance: NA
j_gene: TRBJ2-3
d_gene: TRBD1
v_gene: TRBV19
CDR3aa: CASSVDRADTQYF
CDR3nt: TGTGCCAGTAGTGTGGACAGGGCAGATACGCAGTATTTT

abundance: NA
j_gene: TRBJ1-1
d_gene: NA
v_gene: TRBV13
CDR3aa: CASSPGGGRTEAFF
CDR3nt: TGTGCCAGCAGCCCAGGAGGAGGTAGGACTGAAGCTTTCTTT

abundance: NA
j_gene: TRBJ1-4
d_gene: NA
v_gene: TRBV5-1
CDR3aa: CASGDTVREGNEKLFF
CDR3nt: TGCGCCAGCGGGGATACAGTCAGGGAAGGGAATGAAAAACTGTTTTTT

abundance: once
j_gene: TRBJ1-3
d_gene: NA
v_gene: TRBV30
CDR3aa: CAWSVTGSGNTIYF
CDR3nt: TGTGCCTGGAGTGTAACAGGATCTGGAAACACCATATATTTT

abundance: NA
j_gene: TRBJ1-2
d_gene: NA
v_gene: TRBV7-9
CDR3aa: CASSLVRPDGYTF
CDR3nt: TGTGCCAGCAGCTTGGTTCGTCCGGATGGCTACACCTTC

abundance: NA
j_gene: TRBJ2-7
d_gene: NA
v_gene: TRBV9
CDR3aa: CASSAPSSGGYSYEQYF
CDR3nt: TGTGCCAGCAGCGCTCCCTCCTCCGGGGGATACTCCTACGAGCAGTACTTC

abundance: NA
j_gene: TRBJ1-2
d_gene: NA
v_gene: TRBV29-1
CDR3aa: CSDIGTDDGYTF
CDR3nt: TGCAGCGATATTGGTACAGACGATGGCTACACCTTC

abundance: NA
j_gene: TRBJ2-7
d_gene: NA
v_gene: TRBV4-1
CDR3aa: CASSQDAGRGLEQYF
CDR3nt: TGCGCCAGCAGCCAAGATGCCGGGAGAGGGCTCGAGCAGTACTTC

abundance: few
j_gene: TRBJ2-5
d_gene: NA
v_gene: TRBV7-3
CDR3aa: CASSLGGGSLGTQYF
CDR3nt: TGTGCCAGCAGCTTAGGTGGGGGCTCGCTCGGGACCCAGTACTTC

abundance: NA
j_gene: TRBJ2-5
d_gene: NA
v_gene: TRBV7-7
CDR3aa: CASSLTRGPQETQYF
CDR3nt: TGTGCCAGCAGTTTAACGCGGGGGCCACAAGAGACCCAGTACTTC

abundance: NA
j_gene: TRBJ2-2
d_gene: NA
v_gene: TRBV12-3/TRBV12-4
CDR3aa: CASSQTRGELFF
CDR3nt: TGTGCCAGCAGCCAGACTAGAGGGGAGCTGTTTTTT

abundance: NA
j_gene: TRBJ1-5
d_gene: NA
v_gene: TRBV18
CDR3aa: CASSPPGPGQPQHF
CDR3nt: TGTGCCAGCTCACCACCGGGTCCGGGACAGCCCCAGCATTTT

abundance: once
j_gene: TRBJ1-2
d_gene: NA
v_gene: TRBV7-9
CDR3aa: CASSLGLQGYTF
CDR3nt: TGTGCCAGCAGCTTAGGCTTGCAGGGCTACACCTTC

abundance: NA
j_gene: TRBJ2-1
d_gene: TRBD2
v_gene: TRBV5-1
CDR3aa: CASSLAGSGGINEQFF
CDR3nt: TGCGCCAGCAGCTTGGCCGGTAGCGGGGGGATTAATGAGCAGTTCTTC

abundance: NA
j_gene: TRBJ2-7
d_gene: NA
v_gene: TRBV19
CDR3aa: CASRGRALYEQYF
CDR3nt: TGTGCCAGTAGGGGCAGGGCCCTCTACGAGCAGTACTTC

abundance: NA
j_gene: TRBJ2-5
d_gene: TRBD2
v_gene: TRBV7-2
CDR3aa: CASRREGGETQYF
CDR3nt: TGTGCCAGCAGGAGGGAGGGTGGAGAGACCCAGTACTTC

abundance: NA
j_gene: TRBJ2-2
d_gene: TRBD1
v_gene: TRBV30
CDR3aa: CAWRGMTGEVGELFF
CDR3nt: TGTGCCTGGAGGGGAATGACAGGGGAAGTCGGGGAGCTGTTTTTT

abundance: NA
j_gene: TRBJ2-2
d_gene: TRBD2
v_gene: TRBV24-1
CDR3aa: CATSDLKAGGNTGELFF
CDR3nt: TGTGCCACCAGTGACCTCAAAGCGGGGGGAAACACCGGGGAGCTGTTTTTT

abundance: NA
j_gene: TRBJ1-3
d_gene: NA
v_gene: TRBV11-3
CDR3aa: CASSYAPGSTIYF
CDR3nt: TGTGCCAGCAGCTACGCCCCAGGTTCTACCATATATTTT

abundance: NA
j_gene: TRBJ2-7
d_gene: NA
v_gene: TRBV4-1
CDR3aa: CASSQDSGSTTTYEQYF
CDR3nt: TGCGCCAGCAGCCAAGATTCGGGTTCAACTACCACCTACGAGCAGTACTTC

abundance: NA
j_gene: TRBJ1-5
d_gene: TRBD1
v_gene: TRBV7-2
CDR3aa: CASSPPPGQQLPQHF
CDR3nt: TGTGCCAGCAGCCCCCCGCCGGGACAGCAGCTGCCCCAGCATTTT

abundance: few
j_gene: TRBJ2-3
d_gene: TRBD2
v_gene: TRBV15
CDR3aa: CATSAHLAGGLEDTQYF
CDR3nt: TGTGCCACCAGCGCCCACCTAGCGGGGGGGCTCGAGGATACGCAGTATTTT

abundance: NA
j_gene: TRBJ1-1
d_gene: NA
v_gene: TRBV11-2
CDR3aa: CASSFGTTNTEAFF
CDR3nt: TGTGCCAGCAGCTTTGGGACAACGAACACTGAAGCTTTCTTT

abundance: NA
j_gene: TRBJ2-1
d_gene: NA
v_gene: TRBV4-3
CDR3aa: CASSQEKGHYNEQFF
CDR3nt: TGCGCCAGCAGCCAAGAAAAGGGACACTACAATGAGCAGTTCTTC

abundance: NA
j_gene: TRBJ2-7
d_gene: TRBD2
v_gene: TRBV5-1
CDR3aa: CASSAGLGLYEQYF
CDR3nt: TGCGCCAGCAGCGCTGGACTAGGTCTGTACGAGCAGTACTTC

abundance: NA
j_gene: TRBJ2-1
d_gene: TRBD2
v_gene: TRBV4-2
CDR3aa: CASSQPPGRGANNEQFF
CDR3nt: TGTGCCAGCAGCCAACCCCCCGGGAGGGGGGCGAACAATGAGCAGTTCTTC

abundance: NA
j_gene: TRBJ2-2
d_gene: TRBD2
v_gene: TRBV6-8
CDR3aa: CASARGGRVNTGELFF
CDR3nt: TGTGCCAGCGCCCGGGGGGGCAGGGTGAACACCGGGGAGCTGTTTTTT

abundance: NA
j_gene: TRBJ1-1
d_gene: TRBD1
v_gene: TRBV29-1
CDR3aa: CSVQDRAPSNDEAFF
CDR3nt: TGCAGCGTTCAGGACAGGGCGCCTTCTAATGATGAAGCTTTCTTT

abundance: NA
j_gene: TRBJ1-4
d_gene: NA
v_gene: TRBV5-1
CDR3aa: CASSLGQANNEKLFF
CDR3nt: TGCGCCAGCAGCTTGGGACAGGCAAATAATGAAAAACTGTTTTTT

abundance: NA
j_gene: TRBJ2-2
d_gene: NA
v_gene: TRBV9
CDR3aa: CASSPGHFTGELFF
CDR3nt: TGTGCCAGCAGCCCCGGACATTTCACCGGGGAGCTGTTTTTT

abundance: NA
j_gene: TRBJ1-1
d_gene: NA
v_gene: TRBV6-2/TRBV6-3
CDR3aa: CASSIDSFTEAFF
CDR3nt: TGTGCCAGCAGTATAGACAGTTTCACTGAAGCTTTCTTT

abundance: NA
j_gene: TRBJ1-1
d_gene: TRBD1
v_gene: TRBV7-6
CDR3aa: CASSKLQGVTEAFF
CDR3nt: TGTGCCAGCAGCAAATTACAGGGGGTCACTGAAGCTTTCTTT

abundance: NA
j_gene: TRBJ1-4
d_gene: NA
v_gene: TRBV19
CDR3aa: CASSISYRSVIEKLFF
CDR3nt: TGTGCCAGTAGTATATCATACAGGTCGGTAATCGAAAAACTGTTTTTT

abundance: NA
j_gene: TRBJ2-1
d_gene: NA
v_gene: TRBV3-1/TRBV3-2
CDR3aa: CASSRLTGTYNEQFF
CDR3nt: TGTGCCAGCAGCCGACTTACAGGGACCTACAATGAGCAGTTCTTC

abundance: NA
j_gene: TRBJ1-2
d_gene: NA
v_gene: TRBV5-1
CDR3aa: CASSLNRGGYTF
CDR3nt: TGCGCCAGCAGCTTGAATCGAGGAGGCTACACCTTC

abundance: NA
j_gene: TRBJ2-1
d_gene: NA
v_gene: TRBV7-3
CDR3aa: CASSFGQGNEQFF
CDR3nt: TGTGCCAGCAGCTTTGGGCAAGGTAATGAGCAGTTCTTC

abundance: NA
j_gene: TRBJ1-5
d_gene: TRBD1
v_gene: TRBV6-2/TRBV6-3
CDR3aa: CASSSPDRPSTQHF
CDR3nt: TGTGCCAGCAGTTCGCCGGACAGGCCCTCAACCCAGCATTTT

abundance: NA
j_gene: TRBJ1-1
d_gene: TRBD1
v_gene: TRBV18
CDR3aa: CASSATGATEAFF
CDR3nt: TGTGCCAGCTCAGCAACAGGGGCCACTGAAGCTTTCTTT

abundance: NA
j_gene: TRBJ2-3
d_gene: NA
v_gene: TRBV5-1
CDR3aa: CASSSGGTDTQYF
CDR3nt: TGCGCCAGCAGCTCGGGTGGGACAGATACGCAGTATTTT

abundance: NA
j_gene: TRBJ2-3
d_gene: TRBD2
v_gene: TRBV5-1
CDR3aa: CASSFETSGGPTDTQYF
CDR3nt: TGCGCCAGCAGCTTTGAGACTAGCGGGGGCCCCACAGATACGCAGTATTTT